The TCR beta chain under discussion was sequenced for a study of identical twins. Regarding the study as a whole: Cross-sectional statistics, not tracking of the same donors, supported the conclusions.

The sample holds many counts of this clonotype. Its target is not known. A universal primer site was incorporated via template switching, and the cDNA contained unique molecular identifiers. Each CDR3 protein gets one entry after TCRdb re-called the 5' RACE reads with MiXCR. The repertoire has a few hundred thousand distinct CDR3 sequences, around an eighth of them found once; the top ten carry approximately 1%. This sample was also put to use in a study of yellow fever vaccine responses in identical twins.

Sequencing used CD4+ T cells sorted from blood. This TCR came from a woman aged 18-29 years in good health.

In DNA form, the CDR3 reads TGTGCCAGCAGTTTATCAGCCTCCTACAATGAGCAGTTCTTC. Translation gives CASSLSASYNEQFF. The chain links TRBV12-3 or TRBV12-4 to TRBJ2-1; D not resolved. The ends were cut back, 2 bases at V and 0 bases at J, with 5 bases in the middle. This CDR3 is built from 14 residues.